These T cell receptor beta chains were read from a single sample in a study of OX40 agonist ivuxolimab in advanced cancers. The method was immunoSEQ multiplex PCR; TCRdb's version includes in-frame clones alone and lacks a portion of them. The table records roughly 90,000 clones, approximately 90% of them present only once. The sequencing used CD4+ or CD8+ T cells sorted from blood, collected in a trial of the OX40 agonist ivuxolimab. The receptors here all came from an adult with an advanced solid tumor such as melanoma, head and neck, liver or kidney cancer. Both conserved end residues are trimmed from each CDR3. The D gene is left open where the match is weak.

ASRAANNEQF	TRBV5-4	TRBJ2-1	-
ASSPGLAETLEQF	TRBV7-8	TRBJ2-1	TRBD2
ASSLQDRNTEAF	TRBV5-1	TRBJ1-1	-
ASSYRALGNEKLF	TRBV6-5	TRBJ1-4	-
SVVRNTEAF	TRBV29-1	TRBJ1-1	-
SGGQVNTGELF	TRBV29-1	TRBJ2-2	-
ASRQPGQGARDGYT	TRBV6-6	TRBJ1-2	TRBD1
ASNNIPGQGSTDTQY	TRBV19	TRBJ2-3	TRBD1
ASSRPGQGDTIY	TRBV2	TRBJ1-3	TRBD1
ASSSRHRTDTQY	TRBV6-5	TRBJ2-3	-
ASRQNGETQY	TRBV7-9	TRBJ2-5	-
ASSLQLHEQY	TRBV11-2	TRBJ2-7	-
ASSGQPFSGNTIY	TRBV2	TRBJ1-3	-
ASSSILAGTSHEQY	TRBV5-1	TRBJ2-7	TRBD2
ASSLSAANTEAF	TRBV5-1	TRBJ1-1	-
ASSILGSTDTQY	TRBV19	TRBJ2-3	-
AWRTRDRYNSPLH	TRBV30	TRBJ1-6	TRBD1
ASSPRIGGGANYGYT	TRBV5-8	TRBJ1-2	-
ASTGLAVTDTQY	TRBV28	TRBJ2-3	TRBD2
ASSLADFNEQF	TRBV5-4	TRBJ2-1	-
ADGHEKLF	TRBV5-3	TRBJ1-4	-
ASSESRDRDSYEQY	TRBV6-1	TRBJ2-7	TRBD1
ASSHLLKETQY	TRBV4-3	TRBJ2-5	-
ASSRGPLTYEQY	TRBV18	TRBJ2-7	-
ASSLTDRENTEAF	TRBV4-3	TRBJ1-1	TRBD1
SVEDVGMGEKLF	TRBV29-1	TRBJ1-4	-
ASSLMVGGEKLF	TRBV18	TRBJ1-4	-
ASNPTAGQPQH	TRBV2	TRBJ1-5	-
AISDRSGGQETQY	TRBV10-3	TRBJ2-5	TRBD2
AIRPTGAEAF	TRBV10-3	TRBJ1-1	-
ASSPPNNRYEQF	TRBV18	TRBJ2-1	-
ASSLWGDTLSREYNYGYT	TRBV27	TRBJ1-2	-